This T cell receptor (beta chain) was found in a study of cytomegalovirus exposure and HLA in healthy donors. Comments on this clone: The antigen is not known.

Researchers ran the PCR with 60 Vbeta and 13 Jbeta primers. Method: immunoSEQ multiplex PCR; TCRdb's copy keeps in-frame clones and lacks some. The table includes 150,000 to 200,000 clones, just under 80% detected once. Whole-study results and caveats: Cytomegalovirus-associated TCR beta chains were listed, numbering some 180. As was reported, the HLA-A and HLA-B alleles of most subjects were accurately predicted from TCR beta sequences.

The sequence derives from a female donor in good health and CMV-seronegative. Sequencing was performed on PBMCs.

DNA of the CDR3: TGTGCCAGCAGCTCCACGTTACTGCGCCGGAACACCGGGGAGCTGTTTTTT. It codes for CASSSTLLRRNTGELFF. The chain employs TRBV7-2 and TRBJ2-2, with D unresolved. This CDR3 spans 17 amino acids. The V end lost 4 bases, the J end lost 1 base, and 16 bases lay between the germline ends. Germline V gene data show CDR1 as SGHTA and CDR2 as FQGNSA.